These T cell receptor beta chains were read from a single sample in a study of CD4 T cells in relation to SARS-CoV-2 and coronaviruses. The repertoire was sequenced with immunoSEQ multiplex PCR; TCRdb's copy has only in-frame clones and lacks some. The sample holds about 21,000 clones, about two thirds seen once. No antigen is known for these receptors. Sequencing was carried out using CD4+ T cells from PBMCs, cultured in vitro. All receptors come from a human donor in good health. Each CDR3 is given without its conserved first and last residue. Clone size, where shown, is once, few, many, or a class for clones that have expanded.

V gene: TRBV27; clone size: once; CDR3 protein: ASSSRGVDTGELF
V gene: TRBV5-4; clone size: .; CDR3 protein: ASSLTSGAYNEQF
V gene: TRBV11-2; clone size: .; CDR3 protein: ASSFVWDIEGSYGYT
V gene: TRBV5-1; clone size: .; CDR3 protein: ASSLAPGGRTGELF
V gene: TRBV6-5; clone size: .; CDR3 protein: ASKLAGGHNEQF
V gene: TRBV29-1; clone size: .; CDR3 protein: SVNTGGLETQY
V gene: TRBV5-1; clone size: .; CDR3 protein: ASSLDGGAYGYT
V gene: TRBV7-2; clone size: .; CDR3 protein: ASSFITGGVDNEQF
V gene: TRBV2; clone size: .; CDR3 protein: ASTRTGDYEQY
V gene: TRBV18; clone size: .; CDR3 protein: ASSPRTESSFGGYT
V gene: TRBV10-1; clone size: once; CDR3 protein: ASSGRASYEQY
V gene: TRBV10-3; clone size: .; CDR3 protein: AISESDKPQH
V gene: TRBV4-3; clone size: .; CDR3 protein: ASSPGLAGPTSTDTQY
V gene: TRBV6-2/TRBV6-3; clone size: .; CDR3 protein: ASSYSLLAGGFPSYEQY
V gene: TRBV18; clone size: .; CDR3 protein: ASSPGQATNEKLF
V gene: TRBV29-1; clone size: .; CDR3 protein: SVEGPAGVTDTQY
V gene: TRBV7-2; clone size: .; CDR3 protein: ASSHTPSEQY